Listed here are 31 T cell receptor beta chains from one sample, sequenced in a study of radiation and T cells in renal cell carcinoma. Only in-frame clones appear in the TCRdb table, and some are missing; sequencing was by immunoSEQ multiplex PCR. The sample lists approximately 150,000 clones; over 65% were seen once. Time point noted: baseline pretreatment blood. Described treatment: 15 Gy SBRT to primary tumor, nephrectomy 4 weeks later. Sample: blood, taken from a patient whose treatment included radiotherapy and nephrectomy. The receptors stem from a woman between 45 and 65 years old with renal cell carcinoma.

This chain joins TRBV7-2 and TRBJ2-7; D uncertain. This CDR3 comprises 11 residues. Deletions cut 3 bases from V and 7 bases from J, with 7 bases between. Per germline, CDR1 SGHTA and CDR2 FQGNSA. The CDR3 region is CASSFIGEQYF. The CDR3 bases are TGTGCCAGCAGCTTTATCGGTGAGCAGTACTTC.

V gene TRBV5-1 combines with J gene TRBJ2-3, with a tentative D call TRBD2 (6 bases). The V gene's germline CDR1 is SGHRS and CDR2 YFSETQ. The V gene lost 2 bases and the J gene lost 0 bases, with 10 bases spanning the gap. The CDR3 spans 15 residues. The CDR3, as DNA: TGCGCCAGCAGCTTCTCTAGCGCGAGCACAGATACGCAGTATTTT. Residues: CASSFSSASTDTQYF.

This clone is a singleton in its sample. This chain connects TRBV6-6 to TRBJ1-5, with 7 bases matching TRBD1. The CDR3 loop spans 15 amino acids. Per germline, CDR1 MNHNY and CDR2 SVGAGI (reference sequence). Losses at the gene ends were 6 bases for V and 6 bases for J; bases not matched to a gene: 11. Here the CDR3 DNA reads TGTGCCAGCAGCTACCCCCAACAGGGGACTCAGCCCCAGCATTTT. Translated, it gives CASSYPQQGTQPQHF.

The chain is built from TRBV10-3 and TRBJ1-3; the D is unclear. The V end lost 4 bases, the J end lost 8 bases, and 9 bases lay between the germline ends. Germline assignment: CDR1 ENHRY and CDR2 SYGVKD. This CDR3 is built from 12 residues. The CDR3 loop is CAISVAEYTIYF. The CDR3 bases are TGTGCCATCAGTGTTGCGGAATACACCATATATTTT.

Concerning this clone itself: The sample holds other DNA sequences that translate to the same CDR3. The rearrangement uses TRBV5-6 and TRBJ2-7; D uncertain. Germline CDR1 SGHDT, CDR2 YYEEEE. V was shortened by 0 bases and J by 0 bases, with 4 bases between the two germline ends. The CDR3 has 13 residues. Here the CDR3 reads CASSLGSSYEQYF. CDR3 sequence (DNA): TGTGCCAGCAGCTTGGGAAGCTCCTACGAGCAGTACTTC. The variable domain in full, completed from reference TRBV5-6 and TRBJ2-7, reads DAGVTQSPTHLIKTRGQQVTLRCSPKSGHDTVSWYQQALGQGPQFIFQYYEEEERQRGNFPDRFSGHQFPNYSSELNVNALLLGDSALYLCASSLGSSYEQYFGPGTRLTVT.

This clone was observed once. The J gene is TRBJ2-7, the V gene TRBV23-1, with 9 nucleotides matching TRBD1. TRBV23-1 is recorded as an ORF, its role being uncertain. CDR3 length equals 18 residues. V shed 0 bases and J 5 bases; nucleotides not matched to a gene: 14. The CDR3 nucleotides are TGCGCCAGCAGTCAATCTACTATGGTGGGGACAGGGTACAACGAGCAGTACTTC. Its translation is CASSQSTMVGTGYNEQYF.

The V gene is TRBV25-1, the J gene TRBJ2-1; 10 bases are shared with TRBD2. The ends lost 5 bases at V and 9 bases at J; junction bases unmatched: 10. Germline CDR1 MGHDK, CDR2 SYGVNS. CDR3 length equals 15 residues. CDR3 region: CASSPWASGSIEQFF. The CDR3 DNA sequence: TGTGCCAGCAGTCCCTGGGCTAGCGGGAGTATTGAGCAGTTCTTC.

This clone was observed a handful of times. J is TRBJ1-2 and V is TRBV6-1; tentative D call: TRBD1 (5 bases). V shed 1 base and J shed 7 bases, with 13 bases lying between them. This CDR3 contains 14 residues. In germline, CDR1 is MNHNS, CDR2 SASEGT. CDR3 bases: TGTGCCAGCAGTGAAGATGGGGGACGGGGTGGCTACACCTTC. The encoded protein is CASSEDGGRGGYTF.

This clone was observed once. The chain carries TRBV30 and TRBJ2-5, with D uncertain. The V and J ends lost 2 bases and 4 bases respectively, with 11 bases between them. CDR1 is GTSNPN, CDR2 SVGIG, per germline (reference sequence). CDR3 length equals 13 residues. Written as DNA, the CDR3 is TGTGCCTGGAGTCTAGGTAGTACAGAGACCCAGTACTTC. Its protein is CAWSLGSTETQYF.

V gene TRBV4-3 combines with J gene TRBJ1-2; TRBD1 aligns across 7 bases. Losses at the gene ends were 0 bases for V and 4 bases for J; bases not matched to a gene: 8. There are 16 residues in the CDR3. Germline CDR1 reads LGHNA; CDR2 reads YSLEER. Here the CDR3 reads CASSQEAGGTVYGYTF. The CDR3 coding sequence is TGCGCCAGCAGCCAAGAGGCAGGTGGGACAGTCTATGGCTACACCTTC.

The chain employs TRBV12-5 and TRBJ1-1; D is unresolved. The V end lost 6 bases, the J end lost 1 base, and 9 bases lay between the germline ends. The CDR3 has 13 amino acids. Germline V gene lookup returns CDR1 LGHNT and CDR2 FRNRAP. CDR3 in amino acids: CASGLDPNTEAFF. The CDR3 DNA follows: TGTGCTAGTGGCCTTGACCCGAACACTGAAGCTTTCTTT. Full variable domain (remainder filled in from reference TRBV12-5 and TRBJ1-1): DARVTQTPRHKVTEMGQEVTMRCQPILGHNTVFWYRQTMMQGLELLAYFRNRAPLDDSGMPKDRFSAEMPDATLATLKIQPSEPRDSAVYFCASGLDPNTEAFFGQGTRLTVV.

A single count supports this clone. V gene TRBV28 combines with J gene TRBJ1-4; the D is unclear. CDR3 length: 14 amino acids. The germline gives CDR1 MDHEN, CDR2 SYDVKM. V lost 6 bases and J lost 0, with 8 bases in between. CDR3 amino acids: CASSAPATNEKLFF. In DNA form, the CDR3 reads TGTGCCAGCAGCGCGCCTGCAACTAATGAAAAACTGTTTTTT.

The chain has TRBV7-2 and TRBJ2-7; 11 bases are shared with TRBD2. The trim removed 6 bases at V and 6 bases at J, leaving 4 bases unmatched. The CDR3 covers 13 residues. Germline CDR1 SGHTA, CDR2 FQGNSA. The CDR3 nucleotides are TGTGCCAGCAGTTGGACTAGCGGGCCCGAGCAGTACTTC. Translated: CASSWTSGPEQYF.

The V and J genes are TRBV9 and TRBJ1-2, with no clear D. The CDR3 extends over 15 amino acids. Trimming removed 1 base from V and 1 base from J, with 11 bases in between. Germline values: CDR1 SGDLS, CDR2 YYNGEE. CDR3 bases: TGTGCCAGCAGCGTAAATGGAGTGAATAACTATGGCTACACCTTC. Translated, it gives CASSVNGVNNYGYTF.

This sequence joins TRBV27 and TRBJ1-5, with D possibly TRBD1 on 6 matching bases. CDR1 and CDR2 from the germline V gene are MNHEY and SMNVEV (reference sequence). The ends were cut back, 1 base at V and 0 bases at J, with 10 bases in the middle. This CDR3 region has 16 residues. CDR3 nucleotides: TGTGCCAGCAGTTTATATGGGGGCAATAGCAATCAGCCCCAGCATTTT. Its protein is CASSLYGGNSNQPQHF.

The V call is TRBV19, the J call TRBJ2-7; the D gene is possibly TRBD1 (6 bases). The ends were cut back, 5 bases at V and 1 base at J, with 12 bases in the middle. This CDR3 comprises 14 residues. In germline, CDR1 is LNHDA, CDR2 SQIVND (reference sequence). The CDR3 sequence is CASSLLTGSYEQYF. In DNA form, the CDR3 reads TGTGCCAGTAGTCTCTTGACAGGTTCCTACGAGCAGTACTTC.

This clone was seen a few times. The chain uses TRBV6-5 and TRBJ2-6, with 7 bases lining up with TRBD2. The germline gives CDR1 MNHEY, CDR2 SVGAGI. Trimming cost V 5 bases and J 2 bases; bases outside gene matches: 3. This CDR3 comprises 15 residues. CDR3 protein: CASSRGVTGANVLTF. The CDR3 DNA sequence: TGTGCCAGCAGTCGGGGGGTGACTGGGGCCAACGTCCTGACTTTC.

The chain links TRBV15 to TRBJ1-2; weak D call: TRBD1 (5 bases). The CDR3 has 14 amino acids. V was trimmed by 5 bases and J by 7 bases, leaving 17 bases between them. Germline values: CDR1 LNHNV, CDR2 YYDKDF (reference sequence). The CDR3 DNA reads as TGTGCCACCAGCCGAACCCCAGGGAAGGGTGGCTACACCTTC. It codes for CATSRTPGKGGYTF.

As DNA, the CDR3 is TGCGCCAGCAGCGGGGGCTTGAGCGGGGGACGAGAGACCCAGTACTTC. Amino acid sequence: CASSGGLSGGRETQYF. The V gene is TRBV5-1, the J gene TRBJ2-5, with TRBD2 matching 8 bases. Germline V gives CDR1 SGHRS, CDR2 YFSETQ. The CDR3 runs 16 residues. Trimming removed 4 bases from V and 4 bases from J; junction bases left unmatched: 12.

This clone was detected only once. The gene calls are TRBV19 and TRBJ2-7; 7 nucleotides align to TRBD1. Germline values: CDR1 LNHDA, CDR2 SQIVND (reference sequence). V lost 7 bases to trimming and J lost 4 bases; unmatched junction nucleotides: 13. The CDR3 consists of 15 residues. The chain's CDR3 is CASTFRQGREYEQYF. The CDR3 DNA reads as TGTGCCAGTACCTTCCGACAGGGACGAGAATACGAGCAGTACTTC.

The chain has TRBV5-5 and TRBJ2-6; D unresolved. The CDR3 has 13 amino acids. The germline V and J ends were trimmed by 5 bases and 0 bases, with 3 bases remaining between them. Germline values: CDR1 SGHKS, CDR2 YYEKEE (reference sequence). In DNA, the CDR3 is TGTGCCAGCAGGACCTCTGGGGCCAACGTCCTGACTTTC. This encodes CASRTSGANVLTF.

This chain joins TRBV7-9 and TRBJ2-5; either TRBD1 or TRBD2 may fit D (5 bases each). The CDR3 runs to 15 residues. In germline, CDR1 is SEHNR, CDR2 FQNEAQ (reference sequence). V was pared by 3 bases and J by 4 bases, with 15 bases between. The chain's CDR3 is CASSFHIGGSETQYF. The CDR3 DNA reads as TGTGCCAGCAGCTTTCATATTGGGGGTTCAGAGACCCAGTACTTC.

The chain has TRBV7-8 and TRBJ2-7; TRBD2 matches 9 bases. J gave up 5 bases and V 3 bases, and 5 bases lay outside the gene matches. The CDR3 totals 14 residues. Germline V gives CDR1 SGHVS, CDR2 FQNEAQ. The CDR3 sequence is CASSFSGSSDEQYF. The CDR3, as DNA: TGTGCCAGCAGCTTTAGCGGGAGTAGCGACGAGCAGTACTTC. The full variable domain, completed using reference TRBV7-8 and TRBJ2-7, is GAGVSQSPRYKVAKRGQDVALRCDPISGHVSLFWYQQALGQGPEFLTYFQNEAQLDKSGLPSDRFFAERPEGSVSTLKIQRTQQEDSAVYLCASSFSGSSDEQYFGPGTRLTVT.

The chain couples TRBV27 to TRBJ1-5, with D maybe TRBD1 (6 bases). Trimming shortened V by 4 bases and J by 3 bases, and 22 bases separated the two germline ends. CDR3 length: 18 residues. Per the germline V gene, CDR1 is MNHEY and CDR2 is SMNVEV (reference sequence). CDR3 region: CASSSPGKGGTYNQPQHF. The CDR3 DNA follows: TGTGCCAGCAGTTCACCCGGGAAGGGGGGGACCTACAATCAGCCCCAGCATTTT.

This clone occurred a few times. V gene TRBV15 combines with J gene TRBJ2-7; 7 bases fit TRBD1. Trimming removed 0 bases from V and 3 bases from J; junction bases left unmatched: 2. Germline V gene lookup returns CDR1 LNHNV and CDR2 YYDKDF (reference sequence). CDR3 size: 14 residues. The CDR3 DNA reads TGTGCCACCAGCAGAGATGGGACAGTCTACGAGCAGTACTTC. It translates to CATSRDGTVYEQYF. Full variable domain (rest looked up from reference TRBV15 and TRBJ2-7): DAMVIQNPRYQVTQFGKPVTLSCSQTLNHNVMYWYQQKSSQAPKLLFHYYDKDFNNEADTPDNFQSRRPNTSFCFLDIRSPGLGDTAMYLCATSRDGTVYEQYFGPGTRLTVT.

This chain links TRBV6-5 with TRBJ1-2; D unclear. The CDR3 is made up of 12 amino acids. Trimming pared 4 bases from V and 5 bases from J, leaving 8 bases between. Germline CDR1 and CDR2: MNHEY and SVGAGI. This chain's CDR3 is CASSFGGYGYTF. The CDR3 DNA reads as TGTGCCAGCAGTTTCGGAGGGTATGGCTACACCTTC.

This sequence joins TRBV7-9 and TRBJ2-2, with D perhaps matching TRBD1 (6 bases). V lost 3 bases to trimming and J lost 3 bases, with 14 bases between them. Looked up from germline, CDR1 is SEHNR and CDR2 is FQNEAQ (reference sequence). The CDR3 consists of 16 residues. The CDR3 is CASSFLWGPDTGELFF. CDR3 sequence (DNA): TGTGCCAGCAGCTTTTTATGGGGGCCGGACACCGGGGAGCTGTTTTTT.

This chain links TRBV30 with TRBJ1-2, with 12 bases lining up with TRBD1. The V and J ends lost 6 bases and 7 bases, in that order; junction bases with no gene match: 18. CDR1 and CDR2 (germline): GTSNPN, SVGIG (reference sequence). The CDR3 length is 17 residues. The CDR3 DNA follows: TGTGCCTGTTATACGGAGTCAGGGGGACAGGGGGCCCTTGGCTACACCTTC. It codes for CACYTESGGQGALGYTF.

The rearrangement uses TRBV13 and TRBJ2-1; the D gene could be TRBD1 or TRBD2 (6 bases each). V was pared by 5 bases and J by 9 bases, with 20 bases between. Germline values: CDR1 PRHDT, CDR2 FYEKMQ (reference sequence). This CDR3 spans 15 amino acids. The DNA of the CDR3 is TGTGCCAGCAGCCCGGGGGCTGACGCGTTAGGTGAGCAGTTCTTC. Its protein is CASSPGADALGEQFF.

This clone was counted a single time. CDR3 nucleotides: TGTGCCATCAGTGACAGGGGGCCCTATGGCTACACCTTC. Amino acid sequence: CAISDRGPYGYTF. The genes are TRBV10-3 and TRBJ1-2; TRBD1 agrees at 8 bases. Unmatched junction bases numbered 1, after V lost 3 bases and J lost 4 bases. The CDR3 has 13 amino acids. The germline V gene encodes CDR1 ENHRY and CDR2 SYGVKD.

The chain combines TRBV5-4 with TRBJ2-2; D uncertain. The V end was cut by 2 bases, the J end by 2 bases, with 10 bases between. Germline CDR1 SGHNT, CDR2 YYREEE (reference sequence). The CDR3 runs to 15 residues. Written as DNA, the CDR3 is TGTGCCAGCAGCTTACCCCCCCAAAACACCGGGGAGCTGTTTTTT. Translated, it gives CASSLPPQNTGELFF.